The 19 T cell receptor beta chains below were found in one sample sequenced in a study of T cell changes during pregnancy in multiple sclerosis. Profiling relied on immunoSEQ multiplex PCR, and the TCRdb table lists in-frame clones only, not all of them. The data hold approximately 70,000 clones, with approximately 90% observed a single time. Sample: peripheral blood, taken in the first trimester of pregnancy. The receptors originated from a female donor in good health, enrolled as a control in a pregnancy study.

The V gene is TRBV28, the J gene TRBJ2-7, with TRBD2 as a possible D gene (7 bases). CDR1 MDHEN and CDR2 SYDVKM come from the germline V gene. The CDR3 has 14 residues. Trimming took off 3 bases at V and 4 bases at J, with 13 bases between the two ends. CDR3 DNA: TGTGCCAGCAGTTTCCCAAGGGGGGGTTACGAGCAGTACTTC. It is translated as CASSFPRGGYEQYF.

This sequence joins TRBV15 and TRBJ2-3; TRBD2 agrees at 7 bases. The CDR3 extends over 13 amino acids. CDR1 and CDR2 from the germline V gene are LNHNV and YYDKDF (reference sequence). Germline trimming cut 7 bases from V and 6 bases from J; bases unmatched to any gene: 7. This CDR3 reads CATKRGRGDTQYF. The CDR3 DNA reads TGTGCCACCAAGCGGGGCCGCGGGGATACGCAGTATTTT.

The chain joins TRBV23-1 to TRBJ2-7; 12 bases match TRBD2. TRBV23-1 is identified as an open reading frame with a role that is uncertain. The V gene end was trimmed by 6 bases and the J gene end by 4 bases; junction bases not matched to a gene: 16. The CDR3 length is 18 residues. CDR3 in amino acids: CASSATSGSLRGIYEQYF. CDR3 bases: TGCGCCAGCAGCGCGACTAGCGGGAGTCTAAGGGGGATTTACGAGCAGTACTTC.

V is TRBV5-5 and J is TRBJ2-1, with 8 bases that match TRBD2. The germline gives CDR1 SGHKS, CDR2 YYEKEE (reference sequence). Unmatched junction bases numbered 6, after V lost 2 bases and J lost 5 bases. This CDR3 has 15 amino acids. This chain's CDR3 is CASSLRLATHNEQFF. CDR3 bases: TGTGCCAGCAGCTTAAGACTAGCGACCCACAATGAGCAGTTCTTC.

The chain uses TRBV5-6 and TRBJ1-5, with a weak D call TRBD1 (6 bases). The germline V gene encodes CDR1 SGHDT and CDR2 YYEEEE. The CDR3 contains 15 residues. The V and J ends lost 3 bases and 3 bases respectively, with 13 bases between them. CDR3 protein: CASSSWGLFNQPQHF. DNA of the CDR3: TGTGCCAGCAGCTCCTGGGGGCTGTTCAATCAGCCCCAGCATTTT.

The DNA for the CDR3 is TGTGCCAGCAGGGTAGGGGGCTTGGGCACTGAAGCTTTCTTT. Its translation is CASRVGGLGTEAFF. The J gene is TRBJ1-1, the V gene TRBV6-1, with 7 positions matching TRBD1. From germline, CDR1 is MNHNS and CDR2 SASEGT. CDR3 length: 14 residues. The V segment lost 6 bases and the J segment 4 bases; nucleotides outside the gene matches: 8.

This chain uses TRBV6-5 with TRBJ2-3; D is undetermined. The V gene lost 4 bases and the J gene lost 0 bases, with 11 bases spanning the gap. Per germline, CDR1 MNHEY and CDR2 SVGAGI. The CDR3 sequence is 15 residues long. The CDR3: CASSFTHASTDTQYF. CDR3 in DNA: TGTGCCAGCAGTTTCACTCATGCTAGCACAGATACGCAGTATTTT.

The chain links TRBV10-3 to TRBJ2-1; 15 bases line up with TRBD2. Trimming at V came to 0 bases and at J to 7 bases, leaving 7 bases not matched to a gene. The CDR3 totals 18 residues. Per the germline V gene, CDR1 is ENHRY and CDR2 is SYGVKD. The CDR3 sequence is CAISESTGLAGGRNEQFF. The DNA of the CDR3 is TGTGCCATCAGTGAGTCGACGGGACTAGCGGGGGGACGGAATGAGCAGTTCTTC.

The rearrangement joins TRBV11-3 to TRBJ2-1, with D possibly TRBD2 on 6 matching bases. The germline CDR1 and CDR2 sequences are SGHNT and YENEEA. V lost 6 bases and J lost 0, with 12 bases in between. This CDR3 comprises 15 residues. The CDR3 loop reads CASSRDSSSYNEQFF. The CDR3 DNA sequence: TGTGCCAGCAGTCGGGACTCGAGCTCCTACAATGAGCAGTTCTTC.

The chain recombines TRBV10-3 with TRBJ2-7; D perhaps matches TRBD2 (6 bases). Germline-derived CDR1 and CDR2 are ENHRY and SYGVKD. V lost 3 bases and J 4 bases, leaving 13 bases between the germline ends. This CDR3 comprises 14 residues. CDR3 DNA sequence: TGTGCCATCAGTGATCAGGAGGGCCTTTACGAGCAGTACTTC. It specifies CAISDQEGLYEQYF.

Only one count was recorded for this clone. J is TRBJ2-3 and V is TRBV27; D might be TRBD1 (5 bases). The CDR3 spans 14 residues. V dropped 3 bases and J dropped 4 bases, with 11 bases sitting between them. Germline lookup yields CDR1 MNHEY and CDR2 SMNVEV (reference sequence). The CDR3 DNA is TGTGCCAGCAGTTTTGGCAGGGAAGCAGATACGCAGTATTTT. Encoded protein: CASSFGREADTQYF.

The CDR3 here is CASSLTSGSMAYEQYF. The CDR3 DNA follows: TGTGCCAGCAGCCTAACTAGCGGGAGTATGGCCTACGAGCAGTACTTC. The chain combines TRBV28 with TRBJ2-7; TRBD2 matches 11 bases. The germline gives CDR1 MDHEN, CDR2 SYDVKM. Trimming removed 6 bases from V and 2 bases from J; junction bases left unmatched: 9. The CDR3 runs to 16 residues.

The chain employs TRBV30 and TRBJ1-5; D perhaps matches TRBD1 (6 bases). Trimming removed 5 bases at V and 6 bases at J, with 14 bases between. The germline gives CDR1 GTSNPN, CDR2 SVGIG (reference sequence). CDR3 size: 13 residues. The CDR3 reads CAWDTGMGQPQHF. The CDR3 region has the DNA TGTGCCTGGGATACAGGGATGGGTCAGCCCCAGCATTTT. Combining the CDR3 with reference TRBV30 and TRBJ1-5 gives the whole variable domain SQTIHQWPATLVQPVGSPLSLECTVEGTSNPNLYWYRQAAGRGLQLLFYSVGIGQISSEVPQNLSASRPQDRQFILSSKKLLLSDSGFYLCAWDTGMGQPQHFGDGTRLSIL.

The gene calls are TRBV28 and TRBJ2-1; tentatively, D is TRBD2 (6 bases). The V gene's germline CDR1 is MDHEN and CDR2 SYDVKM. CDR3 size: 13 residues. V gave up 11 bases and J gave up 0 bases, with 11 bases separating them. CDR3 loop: CACTGGSYNEQFF. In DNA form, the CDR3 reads TGTGCCTGTACCGGGGGCTCCTACAATGAGCAGTTCTTC.

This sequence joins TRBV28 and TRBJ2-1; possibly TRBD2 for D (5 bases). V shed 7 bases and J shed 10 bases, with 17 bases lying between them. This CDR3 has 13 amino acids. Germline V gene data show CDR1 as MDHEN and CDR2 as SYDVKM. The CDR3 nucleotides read TGTGCCAGCAACAGTCTAAGGGCTAGCGAGCAGTTCTTC. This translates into CASNSLRASEQFF.

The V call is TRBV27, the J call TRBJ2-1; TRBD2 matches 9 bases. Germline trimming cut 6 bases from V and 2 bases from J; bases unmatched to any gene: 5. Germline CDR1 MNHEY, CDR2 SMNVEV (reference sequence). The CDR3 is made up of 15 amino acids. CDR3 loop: CASSGASGAYNEQFF. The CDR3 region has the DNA TGTGCCAGCAGCGGTGCTAGCGGGGCCTACAATGAGCAGTTCTTC.

CDR3 bases: TGTGCCAGCAGCGTAGGCGCGGGAGCCTACACCGGGGAGCTGTTTTTT. Amino acid sequence: CASSVGAGAYTGELFF. The chain links TRBV9 to TRBJ2-2; 7 bases map to TRBD2. The V segment lost 0 bases and the J segment 3 bases; nucleotides outside the gene matches: 5. The CDR3 is made up of 16 amino acids. Germline CDR1 and CDR2: SGDLS and YYNGEE.

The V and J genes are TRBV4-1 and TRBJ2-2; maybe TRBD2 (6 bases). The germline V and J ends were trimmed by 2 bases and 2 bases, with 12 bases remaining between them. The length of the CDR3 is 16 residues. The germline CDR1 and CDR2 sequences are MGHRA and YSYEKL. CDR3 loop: CASSQSTSFNTGELFF. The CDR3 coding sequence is TGCGCCAGCAGCCAATCTACTAGCTTCAACACCGGGGAGCTGTTTTTT.

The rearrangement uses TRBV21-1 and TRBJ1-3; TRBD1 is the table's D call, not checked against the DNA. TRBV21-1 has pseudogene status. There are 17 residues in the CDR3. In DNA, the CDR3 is TGTGCCAGCAGCAAAGCAGACAGGCTAGGGTCTGGAAACACCATATATTTT. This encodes CASSKADRLGSGNTIYF.